This TCR beta chain was documented in a study of blood T cell repertoires in COVID-19. About the study: T cells, B-cell-depleted T cells, or PBMCs provided the cDNA or gDNA that served as material.

Germline V gene sequence: CDR1 LGHNA, CDR2 YNFKEQ. CDR3 length equals 17 residues. Germline trimming cut 3 bases from V and 6 bases from J; bases unmatched to any gene: 15. TCRdb's table, derived via immunoSEQ multiplex PCR, lists solely in-frame clones and lacks some. Of 150,000 to 200,000 clones in the sample, about 82% were seen once. Assignments of participants to cohorts depended upon their own reported clinical history. Sequenced material: PBMCs or T cells enriched from blood (not recorded which). The TCR was taken from a woman younger than 45 who had recovered from COVID-19. This chain connects TRBV4-2 to TRBJ1-2; 8 bases are a match to TRBD1. Here the CDR3 DNA reads TGTGCCAGCAGCCATGATATTACCCGGGACAGGACCAATGGCTACACCTTC. It translates to CASSHDITRDRTNGYTF.